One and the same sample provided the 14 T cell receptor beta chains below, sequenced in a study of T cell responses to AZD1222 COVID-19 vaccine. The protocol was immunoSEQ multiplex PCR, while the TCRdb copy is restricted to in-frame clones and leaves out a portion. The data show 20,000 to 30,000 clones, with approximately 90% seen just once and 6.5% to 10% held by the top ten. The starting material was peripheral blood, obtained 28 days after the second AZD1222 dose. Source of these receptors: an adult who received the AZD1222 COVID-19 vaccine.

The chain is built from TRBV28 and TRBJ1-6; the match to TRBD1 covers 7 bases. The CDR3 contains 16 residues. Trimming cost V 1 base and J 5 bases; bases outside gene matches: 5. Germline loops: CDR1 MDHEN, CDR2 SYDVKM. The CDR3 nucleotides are TGTGCCAGCAGTTTATACAGGGGATCGGATAATTCACCCCTCCACTTT. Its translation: CASSLYRGSDNSPLHF.

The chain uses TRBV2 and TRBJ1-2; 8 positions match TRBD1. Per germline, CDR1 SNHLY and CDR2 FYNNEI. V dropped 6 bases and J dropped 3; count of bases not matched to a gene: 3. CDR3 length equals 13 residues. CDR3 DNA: TGTGCCAGCAGCCCGGACAGGGACTATGGCTACACCTTC. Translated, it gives CASSPDRDYGYTF.

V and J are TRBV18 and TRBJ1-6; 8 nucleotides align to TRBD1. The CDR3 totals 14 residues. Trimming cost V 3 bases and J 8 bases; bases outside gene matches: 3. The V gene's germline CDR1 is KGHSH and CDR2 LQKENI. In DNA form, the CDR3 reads TGTGCCAGCTCACCCGGACAGGGTGATTCACCCCTCCACTTT. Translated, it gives CASSPGQGDSPLHF. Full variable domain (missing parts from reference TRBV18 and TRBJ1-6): NAGVMQNPRHLVRRRGQEARLRCSPMKGHSHVYWYRQLPEEGLKFMVYLQKENIIDESGMPKERFSAEFPKEGPSILRIQQVVRGDSAAYFCASSPGQGDSPLHFGNGTRLTVT.

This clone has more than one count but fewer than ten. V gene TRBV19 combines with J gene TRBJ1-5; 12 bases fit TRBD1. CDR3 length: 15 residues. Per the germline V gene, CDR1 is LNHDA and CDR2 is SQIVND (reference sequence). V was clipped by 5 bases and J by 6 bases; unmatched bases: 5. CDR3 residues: CASSARDRGLQPQHF. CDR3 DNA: TGTGCCAGTAGTGCTAGGGACAGGGGGCTTCAGCCCCAGCATTTT. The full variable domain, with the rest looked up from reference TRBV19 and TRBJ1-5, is DGGITQSPKYLFRKEGQNVTLSCEQNLNHDAMYWYRQDPGQGLRLIYYSQIVNDFQKGDIAEGYSVSREKKESFPLTVTSAQKNPTAFYLCASSARDRGLQPQHFGDGTRLSIL.

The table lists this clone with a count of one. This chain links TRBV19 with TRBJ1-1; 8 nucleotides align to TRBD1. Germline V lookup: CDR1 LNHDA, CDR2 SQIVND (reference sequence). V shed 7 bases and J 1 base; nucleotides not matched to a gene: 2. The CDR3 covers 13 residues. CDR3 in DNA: TGTGCCAGTACCGGGACAGGGAACACTGAAGCTTTCTTT. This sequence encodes CASTGTGNTEAFF.

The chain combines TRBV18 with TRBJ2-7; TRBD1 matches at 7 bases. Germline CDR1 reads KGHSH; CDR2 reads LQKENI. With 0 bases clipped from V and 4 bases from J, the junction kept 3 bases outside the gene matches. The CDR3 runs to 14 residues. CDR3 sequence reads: CASSPPTGEYEQYF. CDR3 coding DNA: TGTGCCAGCTCACCACCTACAGGGGAATACGAGCAGTACTTC.

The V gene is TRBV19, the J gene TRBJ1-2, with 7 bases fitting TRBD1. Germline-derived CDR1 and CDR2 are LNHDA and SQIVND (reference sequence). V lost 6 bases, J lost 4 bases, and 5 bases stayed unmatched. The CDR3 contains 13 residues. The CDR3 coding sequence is TGTGCCAGTAGCCGAACAGGGGTCTATGGCTACACCTTC. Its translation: CASSRTGVYGYTF.

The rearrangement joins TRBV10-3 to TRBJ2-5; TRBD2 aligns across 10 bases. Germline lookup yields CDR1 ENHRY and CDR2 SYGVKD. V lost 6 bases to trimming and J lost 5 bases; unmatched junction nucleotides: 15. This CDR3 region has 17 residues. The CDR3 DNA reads TGTGCCATCAGCCCGGGAGGAGCGGGAGGGCTTATGGAGACCCAGTACTTC. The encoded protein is CAISPGGAGGLMETQYF.

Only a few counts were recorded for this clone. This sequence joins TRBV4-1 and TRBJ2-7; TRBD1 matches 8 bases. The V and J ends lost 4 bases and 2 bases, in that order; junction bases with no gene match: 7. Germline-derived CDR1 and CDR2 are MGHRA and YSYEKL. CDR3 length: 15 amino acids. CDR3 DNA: TGCGCCAGCAGCCCGCGGGACAGGACCACCTACGAGCAGTACTTC. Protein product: CASSPRDRTTYEQYF.

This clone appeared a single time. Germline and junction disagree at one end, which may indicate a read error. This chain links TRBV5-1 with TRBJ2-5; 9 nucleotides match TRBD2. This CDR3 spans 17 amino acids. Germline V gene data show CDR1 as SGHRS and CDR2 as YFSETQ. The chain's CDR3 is CACSLALGGGAAETQYF. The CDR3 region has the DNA TGCGCCTGCAGCTTGGCCCTGGGCGGGGGGGCGGCAGAGACCCAGTACTTC.

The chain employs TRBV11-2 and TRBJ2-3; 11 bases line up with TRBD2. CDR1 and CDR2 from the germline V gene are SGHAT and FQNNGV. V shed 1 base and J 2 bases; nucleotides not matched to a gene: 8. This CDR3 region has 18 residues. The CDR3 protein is CASSLAALAGENTDTQYF. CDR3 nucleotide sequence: TGTGCCAGCAGCTTAGCTGCACTAGCGGGGGAAAACACAGATACGCAGTATTTT.

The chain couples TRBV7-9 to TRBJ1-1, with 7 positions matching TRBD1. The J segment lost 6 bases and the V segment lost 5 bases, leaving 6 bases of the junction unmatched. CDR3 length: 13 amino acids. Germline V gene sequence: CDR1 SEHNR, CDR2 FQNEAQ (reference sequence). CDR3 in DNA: TGTGCCAGCAGCGCGTCGACAGGGTCTGAAGCTTTCTTT. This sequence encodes CASSASTGSEAFF.

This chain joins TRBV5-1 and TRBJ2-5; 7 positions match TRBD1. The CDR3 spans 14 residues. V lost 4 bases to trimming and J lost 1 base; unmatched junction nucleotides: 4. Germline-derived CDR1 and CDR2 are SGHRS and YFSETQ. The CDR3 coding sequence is TGCGCCAGCAGCCTGGGACAGCTCCAAGAGACCCAGTACTTC. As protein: CASSLGQLQETQYF. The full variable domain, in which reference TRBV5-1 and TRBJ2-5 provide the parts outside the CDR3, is KAGVTQTPRYLIKTRGQQVTLSCSPISGHRSVSWYQQTPGQGLQFLFEYFSETQRNKGNFPGRFSGRQFSNSRSEMNVSTLELGDSALYLCASSLGQLQETQYFGPGTRLLVL.

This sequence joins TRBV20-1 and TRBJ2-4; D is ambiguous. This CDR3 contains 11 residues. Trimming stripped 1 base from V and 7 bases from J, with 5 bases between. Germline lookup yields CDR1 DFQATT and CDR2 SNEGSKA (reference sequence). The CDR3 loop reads CSARARNIQYF. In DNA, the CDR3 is TGCAGTGCTAGAGCCCGGAACATTCAGTACTTC.